This T cell receptor beta chain comes out of a study of OX40 agonist ivuxolimab in advanced cancers. Study information: In this cohort, patients received ivuxolimab, an agonistic anti-OX40 (CD134) antibody. Patients got intravenous ivuxolimab at 0.01 to 10 mg/kg every 2 weeks. Allowance was made for prior anti-PD-1, anti-PD-L1 or anti-CTLA-4 therapy, and about 40% had some. Study-level points and caveats: Antigen specificity remained undetermined for the expanded peripheral T cells.

TCRdb's copy holds only in-frame clones and misses some; the assay was immunoSEQ multiplex PCR. Counted here are tens of thousands of clones, 65% to 85% occurring once; the ten biggest clones make up roughly 0.99%. V was clipped by 5 bases and J by 4 bases, with 12 bases between them. This CDR3 region has 14 residues. Germline-derived CDR1 and CDR2 are LGHNA and YNFKEQ. Many counts were recorded for this clone. Its target is unknown. This TCR came from an adult with an advanced solid tumor such as melanoma, head and neck, liver or kidney cancer. The chain carries TRBV4-2 and TRBJ1-3; D is perhaps TRBD1 (6 bases). The sample in question was CD4+ or CD8+ T cells sorted from blood, obtained in a trial of the OX40 agonist ivuxolimab. In DNA form, the CDR3 reads TGTGCCAGCAGCACGACTGACAGGGGAAACACCATATATTTT. Its translation: CASSTTDRGNTIYF.